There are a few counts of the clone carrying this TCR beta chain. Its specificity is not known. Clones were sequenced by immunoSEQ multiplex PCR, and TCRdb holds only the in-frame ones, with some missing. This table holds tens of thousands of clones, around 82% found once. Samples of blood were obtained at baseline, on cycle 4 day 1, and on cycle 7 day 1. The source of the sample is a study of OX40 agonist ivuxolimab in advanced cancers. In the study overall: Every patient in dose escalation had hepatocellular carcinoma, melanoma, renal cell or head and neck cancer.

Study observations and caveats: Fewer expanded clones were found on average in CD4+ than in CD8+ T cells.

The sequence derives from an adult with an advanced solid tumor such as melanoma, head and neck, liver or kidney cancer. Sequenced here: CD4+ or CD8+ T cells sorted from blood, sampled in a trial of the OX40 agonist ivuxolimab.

The CDR3 sequence: CASGHGLGDEQFF. The CDR3 DNA is TGTGCTAGTGGTCATGGATTGGGGGATGAGCAGTTCTTC. This sequence joins TRBV12-5 and TRBJ2-1; D assignment may be TRBD1 or TRBD2 (5 bases each). The length of the CDR3 is 13 residues. Germline CDR1 and CDR2: LGHNT and FRNRAP. Trimming cost V 5 bases and J 8 bases, with 13 bases left between them.